This entry is about one TCR beta chain. Its antigen is unknown. Assay: immunoSEQ multiplex PCR; the TCRdb copy retains only in-frame clones and omits some. The table has 200,000 to 250,000 clones, approximately 94% seen once. The data are from a study of T cell responses to AZD1222 COVID-19 vaccine. The study, taken as a whole, reports: Unmutated variant regions are reportedly the target of nearly half of TCRs that are spike-specific. Scientists sampled the repertoires only once the peak T cell response had passed. Clonal diversity may have been underestimated, and the donors were mostly white British, with more females than males.

Trimming took 2 bases from V and 8 from J; bases not matched to a gene: 4. CDR3 size: 13 residues. Germline CDR1 MDHEN, CDR2 SYDVKM. The specimen comprised peripheral blood, sampled on day 0 of MenACWY control vaccination. The TCR originated in an adult in good health. The chain has TRBV28 and TRBJ1-2; 8 bases line up with TRBD1. Here the CDR3 reads CASSLQGARGYTF. In DNA form, the CDR3 reads TGTGCCAGCAGTTTACAGGGGGCGCGGGGCTACACCTTC.